The next 8 T cell receptor beta chains were all read from a single sample in a study of shared clonotypes between healthy human individuals (dated by TCRdb to the early 2020s). The library was made by the immunoSEQ multiplex PCR assay. TCRdb mirrors the immuneACCESS table, restricted to in-frame sequences. Some clones are absent from its copies; in checked studies, under half trace to an unresolved V gene, and the reason for the others is unknown. The sample table holds roughly 1,000,000 clones, of which 75% to 85% were seen once. Jointly, the top ten make up 0.55% to 0.7% of the sample. Sample: memory CD4+ T cells from PBMCs. In the paper's terms, the cell subset or site label means: CD45RA-negative fraction. The source is a young man in good health. Some clones in this sample may be carry-over from other donors' samples.

The chain carries TRBV28 and TRBJ1-2; D might be TRBD1 (6 bases). Germline CDR1 is MDHEN and CDR2 is SYDVKM. The CDR3 is 15 residues long. Trimming removed 1 base from V and 7 bases from J, with 16 bases in between. The DNA for the CDR3 is TGTGCCAGCAGTTTATCGTCCGGGACACGGCCTGGCTACACCTTC. Amino acids: CASSLSSGTRPGYTF.

This clone was counted only a few times. This chain uses TRBV11-2 with TRBJ1-2, with TRBD1 matching over 9 bases. The CDR3 length is 14 residues. Germline values: CDR1 SGHAT, CDR2 FQNNGV. J was trimmed by 13 bases and V by 0 bases; bases with no gene match: 9. CDR3 residues: CASSLDRLQGAPTF. CDR3 DNA sequence: TGTGCCAGCAGCTTAGATCGGCTACAGGGGGCCCCCACCTTC.

The chain links TRBV21-1 to TRBJ1-1; the D call TRBD1 from the table was never checked on the DNA. TRBV21-1 is shown as a pseudogene. This CDR3 comprises 18 residues. The CDR3 spells CASKTHLGRCARNTEAFF. CDR3 bases: TGTGCCAGCAAAACACATCTGGGCCGTTGCGCCCGGAACACTGAAGCTTTCTTT.

Comments on this clone: This CDR3 is also generated by other DNA sequences in the sample. The chain recombines TRBV7-9 with TRBJ1-3; a weak D match, TRBD1 (6 bases). V was clipped by 0 bases and J by 2 bases, with 8 bases between them. The germline V gene encodes CDR1 SEHNR and CDR2 FQNEAQ (reference sequence). The CDR3 extends over 15 amino acids. CDR3 in DNA: TGTGCCAGCAGCTTAGCAGGGGGAGCTGGAAACACCATATATTTT. Translated: CASSLAGGAGNTIYF.

The genes are TRBV14 and TRBJ1-1, with 8 bases matching TRBD1. The CDR3 consists of 12 residues. Trimming removed 4 bases from V and 11 bases from J; junction bases left unmatched: 6. CDR1 and CDR2 (germline): SGHDN, FVKESK. CDR3 DNA: TGTGCCAGCAGCCGCGGACAGGGTTTGGCTTTCTTT. It codes for CASSRGQGLAFF.

In its sample, this clone was seen many times. This chain connects TRBV2 to TRBJ1-2; 7 nucleotides line up with TRBD1. The CDR3 extends over 15 amino acids. CDR1 is SNHLY and CDR2 is FYNNEI in the germline V gene. Trimming removed 8 bases from V and 8 bases from J; junction bases left unmatched: 17. The CDR3 coding sequence is TGTGCCAGCGTGGTGACAGGGCTCATTCAGTACGGCTACACCTTC. It is translated as CASVVTGLIQYGYTF.

V gene TRBV27 combines with J gene TRBJ2-7; TRBD2 aligns across 10 bases. V shed 2 bases, J shed 5 bases, and the junction held 12 bases outside the gene matches. Germline CDR1 reads MNHEY; CDR2 reads SMNVEV (reference sequence). The CDR3 is made up of 17 amino acids. The CDR3 here is CASSLRTLAGVTHEQYF. CDR3 in DNA: TGTGCCAGCAGTTTACGGACCCTAGCGGGAGTTACCCACGAGCAGTACTTC.

A word on this clone: A clone one base away is much larger, so this may be a read error. The sample contains more than one DNA sequence encoding this CDR3. V is TRBV5-1 and J is TRBJ1-4, with 7 bases lining up with TRBD1. This CDR3 is 13 amino acids long. Germline assignment: CDR1 SGHRS and CDR2 YFSETQ. CDR3 bases: TGCGCCAGCAGTCTAGGGGGCGTTGAAAAGCTGTTTTTT. This gives the protein CASSLGGVEKLFF.